This T cell receptor beta chain was profiled in a study of Ad26.COV2.S vaccination and SARS-CoV-2 variants. Data came from immunoSEQ multiplex PCR; TCRdb stores just in-frame clones and leaves some out. The table has 300,000 to 500,000 clones, 75% to 90% seen once. This clone has just a few counts. Treatment described: around 19 received Ad26.COV2.S at low or high dose, single or two shots; roughly five received placebo; per-sample allocation not given. Day 63 after the first injection of vaccine or placebo was the sampling time. There are 12 residues in the CDR3. Between the trimmed V and J ends, which lost 3 bases and 7 bases, there was a span of 10 bases. Germline CDR1 ENHRY, CDR2 SYGVKD.

Sequences were derived from peripheral blood, sampled in a trial of Ad26.COV2.S vaccine versus placebo. This receptor was obtained from a person aged 18-60 years who received the Ad26.COV2.S COVID-19 vaccine or a placebo. This chain links TRBV10-3 with TRBJ2-7; possible D gene TRBD2, 5 bases. The DNA of the CDR3 is TGTGCCATCAGTGACTGGGGAGAGGAGCAGTACTTC. This encodes CAISDWGEEQYF.